This T cell receptor beta chain emerged from a study of early T cells in non-severe SARS-CoV-2 infection. The overall study: Sequenced bulk RNA came from whole blood that was unsorted, and chains were unpaired.

Molecules of cDNA were individually given unique molecular identifiers that were attached to them. TCRdb independently ran MiXCR on the 5' RACE reads; one entry per CDR3 protein. Of approximately 85,000 distinct CDR3 sequences detected, 9% to 15% appear once; the ten largest clones hold over 6.5%. Comment on this clonotype: What it recognizes is unknown.

Regarding the study as a whole: There was a bias toward anti-spike CD8 responses in VDJdb matching, which missed private and CD4 specificities.

The CDR3 contains 12 residues. Trimming cost V 5 bases and J 7 bases, with 8 bases left between them. The clonotype was recovered from an adult who was a healthcare worker with PCR-confirmed SARS-CoV-2 infection or an uninfected control (not recorded which). Sequenced sample: whole blood. The chain carries TRBV12-3 or TRBV12-4 and TRBJ1-4; D is ambiguous. CDR3 region: CASSQNTEKLFF. DNA of the CDR3: TGTGCCAGCAGTCAAAACACTGAAAAACTGTTTTTT.